These 5 T cell receptor beta chains share one sample of origin, sequenced in a study of siplizumab effects on memory and regulatory T cells. Libraries were prepared by immunoSEQ multiplex PCR; TCRdb keeps only in-frame clonotypes and omits some of them. The data hold roughly 92,000 clones, with 94% observed a single time. Sequencing was performed on non-Treg CD4+ T cells sorted from blood. The receptors derive from a human donor in good health.

The table lists this clone with a few counts. The chain carries TRBV5-1 and TRBJ2-7; 9 positions match TRBD2. This CDR3 spans 13 amino acids. V shed 5 bases, J shed 7 bases, and the junction held 7 bases outside the gene matches. Per the germline V gene, CDR1 is SGHRS and CDR2 is YFSETQ. CDR3 loop: CASSLREGGEQYF. CDR3 bases: TGCGCCAGCAGTTTGCGGGAGGGCGGGGAGCAGTACTTC. The full variable domain, completed using reference TRBV5-1 and TRBJ2-7, is KAGVTQTPRYLIKTRGQQVTLSCSPISGHRSVSWYQQTPGQGLQFLFEYFSETQRNKGNFPGRFSGRQFSNSRSEMNVSTLELGDSALYLCASSLREGGEQYFGPGTRLTVT.

The V gene is TRBV14, the J gene TRBJ1-5; D remains ambiguous. The length of the CDR3 is 14 residues. Germline V gene sequence: CDR1 SGHDN, CDR2 FVKESK. Trimming cost V 1 base and J 2 bases, with 6 bases left between them. The CDR3 loop reads CASSQGPGNQPQHF. For the CDR3, the DNA is TGTGCCAGCAGCCAAGGACCAGGCAATCAGCCCCAGCATTTT.

This chain links TRBV20-1 with TRBJ2-2; perhaps TRBD2 as D (6 bases). The CDR3 consists of 11 residues. Per the germline V gene, CDR1 is DFQATT and CDR2 is SNEGSKA (reference sequence). CDR3 DNA: TGCAGATTAGGAGGGACCGGGGAGCTGTTTTTT. This codes for CRLGGTGELFF.

The rearrangement links TRBV30 to TRBJ1-5, with 7 bases lining up with TRBD1. The CDR3 spans 13 residues. Trimming at V came to 4 bases and at J to 2 bases, leaving 2 bases not matched to a gene. Germline V gene lookup returns CDR1 GTSNPN and CDR2 SVGIG (reference sequence). The CDR3 region is CAWNRGRNQPQHF. The CDR3 DNA follows: TGTGCCTGGAACAGGGGACGCAATCAGCCCCAGCATTTT.

This chain uses TRBV5-1 with TRBJ2-1; D call uncertain. Germline-derived CDR1 and CDR2 are SGHRS and YFSETQ. CDR3 length: 16 residues. V was clipped by 2 bases and J by 5 bases, with 17 bases between them. CDR3 amino acids: CASSFRTGGIDNEQFF. CDR3 coding DNA: TGCGCCAGCAGCTTTCGTACCGGCGGTATTGACAATGAGCAGTTCTTC.